This TCR beta chain was found in a study of blood T cell repertoires in COVID-19. Study details: Sites in the United States, Italy and Spain provided acute and convalescent COVID-19 samples.

Generated by immunoSEQ multiplex PCR, the TCRdb table keeps only in-frame clones and is missing some. This table has roughly 270,000 clones, approximately 85% appearing once. Sequenced input: peripheral blood. The clonotype was recovered from a man aged 45 to 65 with active or convalescent COVID-19.

In nucleotides, the CDR3 is TGTGCCTGGAGTGTCAGGACAGGGCACACGGAGCAGTACTTC. Its translation is CAWSVRTGHTEQYF. This chain joins TRBV30 and TRBJ2-7, with TRBD1 matching over 8 bases. The germline CDR1 and CDR2 sequences are GTSNPN and SVGIG (reference sequence). The J segment lost 7 bases and the V segment lost 0 bases, leaving 8 bases of the junction unmatched. The CDR3 runs to 14 residues. The full variable domain, in which reference TRBV30 and TRBJ2-7 provide the parts outside the CDR3, is SQTIHQWPATLVQPVGSPLSLECTVEGTSNPNLYWYRQAAGRGLQLLFYSVGIGQISSEVPQNLSASRPQDRQFILSSKKLLLSDSGFYLCAWSVRTGHTEQYFGPGTRLTVT.